This T cell receptor (beta chain) appears in the sequencing data of a study of vaccination and CD4 T cells after COVID-19 (dated by TCRdb to between 2021 and 2024). Concerning the study at large: Every convalescent patient had a positive nasal swab PCR test for SARS-CoV-2, with mild disease in roughly 10 patients and severe disease in one. The convalescent cohort included six males and four females, with two Hispanic individuals, seven Caucasians, two Asians and one multiracial person. Participants got two doses of the Pfizer-BioNTech BNT162b2 vaccine (n=8) or two doses of the Moderna mRNA-1273 vaccine (n=2). Post-COVID blood samples were collected from convalescent patients a median of around 96 days after diagnosis, with a range of about 30 to 170 days. Post-vaccine blood samples were collected a median of approximately eleven weeks after the second vaccine dose, ranging from roughly 12 to 250 days. Overlapping spike peptide pools from SARS-CoV-2 and from the common cold coronaviruses HCoV-NL63, HCoV-OC43 and HCoV-229E were used as culture stimuli. Control cultures used a CEFX viral epitope pool as positive control, an HIV-1 Nef peptide pool as negative control, or no peptide. In roughly eleven COVID-19 convalescent patients and a handful of infection-naive healthy vaccine recipients, the spike-specific CD4+ TCR repertoire before mRNA vaccination was compared with the repertoire after mRNA vaccination. Here is what the overall study found, with its caveats: Of the vaccine-specific clones in convalescent patients, 304 of 307, or nearly all, reacted only to SARS-CoV-2 spike and did not cross-react with common cold coronaviruses. The number of convalescent patients in the study was relatively small, and the study did not examine early timepoints following natural infection. The median number of SARS-CoV-2-reactive clonotypes rose from around 20 after infection to roughly 38 after vaccination, but the change was not significant. In convalescent patients, a median around 85% of post-vaccine SARS-CoV-2-reactive clones were detected only after vaccination, and vaccine-specific priming was suggested by this finding.

CDR1 LNHDA and CDR2 SQIVND are derived from the germline V gene (reference sequence). Taken from cysteine to phenylalanine, the CDR3 has 15 residues. The read is trimmed to its CDR3 DNA, 45 bases read in frame from base 1. Relative to germline, V is missing 4 bases and J is missing 0 bases, with 4 bases of the junction outside any gene match. The treatment or condition label here, explained by the study, means: roughly 11-day PBMC culture with coronavirus spike peptide pools or control peptides (ViraFEST assay). The ViraFEST assay, used in the study, expanded antigen-specific T cells with peptide pools and then identified the expanded clonotypes through TCR sequencing. The positive SARS-CoV-2 PCR tests of the convalescent patients were dated from March to December 2020, before the Alpha, Beta and Delta variants emerged in the United States. Each well held 2 million to 2.5 million PBMCs cultured with 10 ug/ml peptide pools in IMDM containing around 5% human AB serum and 7.5 to 10 IU/ml IL-2. On days 3 and 7, half of the culture medium was replaced with fresh IL-2-containing medium. After 10 days of culture, CD4+ T cells were isolated by negative selection with the EasySep CD4+ T cell isolation kit. Ficoll-Paque Plus gradient centrifugation was used to isolate PBMCs from whole blood, and the isolated PBMCs were then either used fresh or cryopreserved at -140C. Each culture condition was generally run in triplicate wells.

Worth noting for this clonotype: Which antigen it targets is not known. No much larger clone is present one base from it, and per-base qualities are unavailable.

The library was obtained by PCR. DNA from cultured CD4+ T cells was subjected to TCR sequencing with the Oncomine TCR Beta short-read assay at the Johns Hopkins FTIC core. The QIAamp micro DNA kit was used to extract genomic DNA from the cultured CD4+ T cells. The Oncomine TCR Beta libraries from cultured CD4+ T cells were pooled using unique dual indexes and then sequenced on an Illumina iSeq 100. Per the source publication's procedure: Non-productive sequences were filtered out, and CDR3s that did not start with C, did not end with F or W, or were shorter than 7 amino acids were discarded. The MANAFEST web application was used to identify antigen-specific clonotypes by comparing peptide-stimulated wells against reference wells and other culture wells. Positive clones required FDR below 0.05, an odds ratio above 5, and productive frequency above 0.1% in at least two of three replicate wells. A clonotype counted as cross-reactive if it showed significant expansion both in the SARS-CoV-2 spike wells and in at least one common cold coronavirus spike condition. CDR3 homology was assessed with Levenshtein distances (stringdist) and unrooted phylogenetic trees (ape) in R version 3.6.1. TCRdb reran the public reads through fastp at Q25 and MiXCR, keeping productive beta chains. Rows with a matching CDR3 protein are joined into one entry that keeps the most common DNA and genes. TCRdb, rather than the study authors, made the V and J calls. The sample profile shows about 11,000 distinct CDR3 sequences; around 44% of them were found once. The ten largest clones add up to around a third of the sample.

The rearranged chain carries TRBV19 and TRBJ1-2, and TRBD1 aligns with 8 junction nucleotides. Sample: CD4+ T cells from blood, cultured in vitro. The TCR sequence derives from a human donor who had recovered from COVID-19. The base sequence is TGTGCCAGTAGTAGGGGGGGACAGGCTAACTATGGCTACACCTTC. Translated, this gives CASSRGGQANYGYTF.